This is a list of T cell receptor beta chains from one sample in a study of cytotoxic CD8 clonotypes in ibrutinib-treated CLL. Sequenced by immunoSEQ multiplex PCR; TCRdb stores in-frame clones only, minus some. Altogether approximately 120,000 clones are present, 55% to 75% being singletons, with the ten largest covering 37%. The material sequenced was PBMCs, taken after 24 months of ibrutinib treatment. The receptors come from a human donor with chronic lymphocytic leukemia. Each CDR3 is given with its conserved first and last residue. The order of the fields is CDR3 length, J gene, V gene, CDR3 protein.

length: 16
J: TRBJ1-1
V: TRBV23-1
CDR3: CASSPQLGQGNTEAFF

length: 14
J: TRBJ1-3
V: TRBV29-1
CDR3: CSVEWRQWGNTIYF

length: 16
J: TRBJ2-7
V: TRBV1
CDR3: CTSRLITGTGSYEQYF

length: 15
J: TRBJ1-5
V: TRBV4-1
CDR3: CASSQTDSSHQPQHF

length: 12
J: TRBJ1-5
V: TRBV5-8
CDR3: CASSPTYQPQHF

length: 16
J: TRBJ2-1
V: TRBV29-1
CDR3: CSVIPTSGGGINEQFF

length: 13
J: TRBJ1-5
V: TRBV5-4
CDR3: CASSLQGDQPQHF

length: 14
J: TRBJ2-3
V: TRBV11-1
CDR3: CASSPDRVRDTQYF

length: 14
J: TRBJ2-2
V: TRBV30
CDR3: CAWAGRLDTGELFF

length: 18
J: TRBJ2-7
V: TRBV7-6
CDR3: CASSFGTEPTAIPGEQYF

length: 13
J: TRBJ1-2
V: TRBV2
CDR3: CASNRETADGYTF

length: 14
J: TRBJ1-5
V: TRBV6-1
CDR3: CASMQGANNQPQHF

length: 15
J: TRBJ2-2
V: TRBV5-4
CDR3: CASSSDRGRTGELFF

length: 12
J: TRBJ2-7
V: TRBV5-1
CDR3: CASSLDGGEQYF

length: 12
J: TRBJ1-1
V: TRBV30
CDR3: CAWSVRGGEAFF

length: 15
J: TRBJ2-7
V: TRBV30
CDR3: CAWRRGRGMTYEQYF

length: 15
J: TRBJ2-1
V: TRBV6-5
CDR3: CASSYGRGGHNEQFF

length: 15
J: TRBJ2-7
V: TRBV5-1
CDR3: CASKPGGTETYEQYF

length: 20
J: TRBJ2-7
V: TRBV7-6
CDR3: CASSFRRSALAGYSSYEQYF

length: 14
J: TRBJ1-1
V: TRBV2
CDR3: CASSEALAGVEAFF

length: 16
J: TRBJ2-2
V: TRBV7-9
CDR3: CASSPGGGKRTGELFF

length: 17
J: TRBJ1-2
V: TRBV6-4
CDR3: CASSEASGTGGSYGYTF

length: 14
J: TRBJ1-3
V: TRBV28
CDR3: CASCQGSSGNTIYF

length: 21
J: TRBJ1-2
V: TRBV21-1
CDR3: CASSNTGTGDSRPSLNYGYTF

length: 14
J: TRBJ1-5
V: TRBV2
CDR3: CASSDRGVAQPQHF

length: 15
J: TRBJ1-6
V: TRBV6-6
CDR3: CASSYGVGSNSPLHF

length: 14
J: TRBJ2-1
V: TRBV19
CDR3: CASSIDSGVNEQFF

length: 15
J: TRBJ2-7
V: TRBV29-1
CDR3: CSVEGVDRGLYEQYF

length: 14
J: TRBJ1-3
V: TRBV6-4
CDR3: CASSEGPSGNTIYF

length: 14
J: TRBJ2-3
V: TRBV5-1
CDR3: CASSSGQGSDTQYF

length: 15
J: TRBJ1-2
V: TRBV4-2
CDR3: CASSQDHQGPYGYTF

length: 15
J: TRBJ2-7
V: TRBV12-5
CDR3: CASGLGAGATYEQYF

length: 11
J: TRBJ2-2
V: TRBV7-2
CDR3: CASSLDRAEFF

length: 15
J: TRBJ2-5
V: TRBV11-3
CDR3: CASSFRDDAQETQYF

length: 13
J: TRBJ1-1
V: TRBV11-3
CDR3: CASSDYTNTEAFF

length: 15
J: TRBJ2-1
V: TRBV28
CDR3: CASSLQGAKDNEQFF

length: 14
J: TRBJ1-6
V: TRBV28
CDR3: CASRWDTGLAPLHF

length: 15
J: TRBJ2-7
V: TRBV10-3
CDR3: CAISDGQVGRYEQYF